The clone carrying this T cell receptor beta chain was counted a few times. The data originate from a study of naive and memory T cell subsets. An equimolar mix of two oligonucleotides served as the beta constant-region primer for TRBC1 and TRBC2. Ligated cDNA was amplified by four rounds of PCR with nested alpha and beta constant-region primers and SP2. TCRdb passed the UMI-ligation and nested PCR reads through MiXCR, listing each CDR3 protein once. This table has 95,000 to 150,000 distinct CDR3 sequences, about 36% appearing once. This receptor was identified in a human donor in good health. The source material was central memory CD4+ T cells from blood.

CDR3 sequence (DNA): TGCAGCGTCAACGACAGGGGGACTGAAGCTTTCTTT. It yields the protein CSVNDRGTEAFF. The chain has TRBV29-1 and TRBJ1-1; TRBD1 matches 9 bases. Germline V CDR1 and CDR2: SQVTM, ANQGSEA. The CDR3 has 12 amino acids. V shed 6 bases, J shed 5 bases, and the junction held 4 bases outside the gene matches.